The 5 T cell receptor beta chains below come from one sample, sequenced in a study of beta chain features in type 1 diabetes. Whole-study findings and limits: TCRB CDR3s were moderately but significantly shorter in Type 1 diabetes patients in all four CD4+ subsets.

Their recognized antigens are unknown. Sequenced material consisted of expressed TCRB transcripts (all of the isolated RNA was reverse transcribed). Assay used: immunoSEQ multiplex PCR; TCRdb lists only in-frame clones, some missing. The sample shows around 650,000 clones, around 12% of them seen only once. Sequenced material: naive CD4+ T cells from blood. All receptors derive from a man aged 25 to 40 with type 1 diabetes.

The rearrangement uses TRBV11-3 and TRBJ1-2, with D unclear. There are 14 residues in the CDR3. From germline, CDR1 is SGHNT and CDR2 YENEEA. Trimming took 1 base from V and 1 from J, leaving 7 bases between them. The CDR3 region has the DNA TGTGCCAGCAGCTTAGGAGGGATTAACTATGGCTACACCTTC. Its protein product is CASSLGGINYGYTF.

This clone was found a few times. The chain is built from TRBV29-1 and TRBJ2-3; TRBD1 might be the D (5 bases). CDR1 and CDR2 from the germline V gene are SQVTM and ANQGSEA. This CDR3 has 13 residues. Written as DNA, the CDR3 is TGCAGTTCTATAGGCAGGGTAACAGATACGCAGTATTTT. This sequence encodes CSSIGRVTDTQYF.

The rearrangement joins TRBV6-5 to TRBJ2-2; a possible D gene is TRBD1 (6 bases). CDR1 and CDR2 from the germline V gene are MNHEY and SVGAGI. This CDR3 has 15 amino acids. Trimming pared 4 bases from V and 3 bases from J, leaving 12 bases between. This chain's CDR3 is CASSSGTLYTGELFF. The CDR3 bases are TGTGCCAGCAGTTCCGGGACACTTTACACCGGGGAGCTGTTTTTT.

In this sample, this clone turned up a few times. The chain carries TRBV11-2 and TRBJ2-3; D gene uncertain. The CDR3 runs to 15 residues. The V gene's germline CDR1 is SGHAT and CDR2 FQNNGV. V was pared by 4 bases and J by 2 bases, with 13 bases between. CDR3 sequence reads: CASSSLGYFTDTQYF. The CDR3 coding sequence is TGTGCCAGCAGCTCCCTGGGCTACTTCACAGATACGCAGTATTTT. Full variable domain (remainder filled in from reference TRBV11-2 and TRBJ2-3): EAGVAQSPRYKIIEKRQSVAFWCNPISGHATLYWYQQILGQGPKLLIQFQNNGVVDDSQLPKDRFSAERLKGVDSTLKIQPAKLEDSAVYLCASSSLGYFTDTQYFGPGTRLTVL.

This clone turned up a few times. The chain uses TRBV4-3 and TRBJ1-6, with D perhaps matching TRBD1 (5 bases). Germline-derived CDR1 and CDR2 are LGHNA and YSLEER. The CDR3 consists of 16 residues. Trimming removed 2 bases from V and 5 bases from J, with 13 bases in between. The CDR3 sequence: CASSQNTGRHNSPLHF. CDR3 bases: TGCGCCAGCAGCCAAAACACGGGACGGCATAATTCACCCCTCCACTTT.